These 27 T cell receptor beta chains share one sample of origin, sequenced in a study of CD8 T cells in Susac syndrome. With random hexamers, about 0.45 to 1 ug RNA was reverse transcribed. TCRdb reprocessed the immunoSEQ multiplex PCR reads with MiXCR, giving one entry per CDR3 protein. The repertoire consists of 95,000 to 150,000 distinct CDR3 sequences, with approximately 96% occurring once and the leading ten covering 0.2% to 0.25%. Specimen: CD8+ T cells from PBMCs. The receptors come from a human donor with Susac syndrome.

The chain carries TRBV25-1 and TRBJ1-2, with D hard to call. From germline, CDR1 is MGHDK and CDR2 SYGVNS. The ends were cut back, 1 base at V and 6 bases at J, with 9 bases in the middle. The CDR3 has 13 amino acids. Written as DNA, the CDR3 is TGTGCCAGCAGTGAATTGGTGGGAGATGGCTACACCTTC. Its protein product is CASSELVGDGYTF.

This chain connects TRBV6-5 to TRBJ2-5; 12 bases map to TRBD2. The germline V gene encodes CDR1 MNHEY and CDR2 SVGAGI. V was pared by 1 base and J by 5 bases, with 8 bases of the junction left unmatched. The CDR3 is 17 residues long. The CDR3 reads CASSYLSSGGAWETQYF. The DNA for the CDR3 is TGTGCCAGCAGTTACTTGTCTAGCGGGGGGGCATGGGAGACCCAGTACTTC.

This clonotype was found a few times. The J gene is TRBJ1-1, the V gene TRBV27, with 7 bases aligning to TRBD1. Unmatched junction bases numbered 5, after V lost 5 bases and J lost 2 bases. Germline V lookup: CDR1 MNHEY, CDR2 SMNVEV (reference sequence). The length of the CDR3 is 14 residues. CDR3 sequence: CASSPGTVNTEAFF. The CDR3 region has the DNA TGTGCCAGCAGTCCTGGGACAGTTAACACTGAAGCTTTCTTT.

The CDR3 protein is CASGRQGVYYEQYF. CDR3 DNA sequence: TGTGCTAGTGGGAGACAGGGAGTCTACTACGAGCAGTACTTC. The rearrangement joins TRBV12-5 to TRBJ2-7; 7 nucleotides match TRBD1. The germline V gene has CDR1 LGHNT and CDR2 FRNRAP. V lost 6 bases and J lost 3; bases outside the gene matches: 8. This CDR3 has 14 residues.

The chain carries TRBV5-4 and TRBJ2-7; perhaps TRBD1 as D (5 bases). Trimming removed 1 base from V and 3 bases from J, with 14 bases in between. The CDR3 runs 15 residues. Germline lookup yields CDR1 SGHNT and CDR2 YYREEE (reference sequence). CDR3 region: CASSLWGRSNYEQYF. CDR3 nucleotides: TGTGCCAGCAGCTTGTGGGGCAGGTCCAACTACGAGCAGTACTTC.

The CDR3 is CASSQAPTSEYYEQYF. Here the CDR3 DNA reads TGCGCCAGCAGCCAAGCACCGACTAGCGAGTACTACGAGCAGTACTTC. The chain has TRBV4-1 and TRBJ2-7; 8 positions match TRBD2. V dropped 1 base and J dropped 3; count of bases not matched to a gene: 8. Germline CDR1 MGHRA, CDR2 YSYEKL. This CDR3 has 16 amino acids.

The rearrangement links TRBV5-1 to TRBJ2-1, with TRBD2 matching over 10 bases. The CDR3 is 14 amino acids. Trimming at V came to 4 bases and at J to 5 bases, leaving 3 bases not matched to a gene. Germline lookup yields CDR1 SGHRS and CDR2 YFSETQ. The CDR3 bases are TGCGCCAGCAGCACTAGCGGGGCTAACAATGAGCAGTTCTTC. Translation: CASSTSGANNEQFF.

This clonotype occurred a few times. J is TRBJ2-5 and V is TRBV7-8; D unclear. CDR1 and CDR2 from the germline V gene are SGHVS and FQNEAQ. The CDR3 has 11 amino acids. The V and J ends lost 4 bases and 3 bases respectively, with 3 bases between them. The CDR3 spells CASSSKETQYF. CDR3 DNA sequence: TGTGCCAGCAGCTCTAAAGAGACCCAGTACTTC.

V is TRBV3-1 and J is TRBJ2-7; the D is unclear. Trimming removed 0 bases at V and 1 base at J, with 7 bases between. Per germline, CDR1 LGHDT and CDR2 YNNKEL (reference sequence). This CDR3 contains 14 residues. CDR3 sequence: CASSQDQNSYEQYF. CDR3 DNA sequence: TGTGCCAGCAGCCAAGACCAGAATTCCTACGAGCAGTACTTC.

The rearrangement links TRBV12-3 or TRBV12-4 to TRBJ2-7; 11 bases map to TRBD1. The CDR3 consists of 13 residues. Trimming removed 3 bases from V and 5 bases from J; junction bases left unmatched: 0. This chain's CDR3 is CASSLGQGDEQYF. The CDR3 nucleotides are TGTGCCAGCAGTTTGGGACAGGGGGACGAGCAGTACTTC.

This chain joins TRBV5-6 and TRBJ2-7; maybe TRBD2 (7 bases). Per germline, CDR1 SGHDT and CDR2 YYEEEE. The CDR3 is made up of 16 amino acids. V lost 3 bases, J lost 3 bases, and 19 bases lay in between. The DNA of the CDR3 is TGTGCCAGCAGCTCGGTCCGGTGGAGGGGGGGCTACGAGCAGTACTTC. Its translation: CASSSVRWRGGYEQYF.

The chain joins TRBV6-1 to TRBJ2-4; either TRBD1 or TRBD2 may supply D (5 bases each). Germline CDR1 and CDR2: MNHNS and SASEGT. The CDR3 consists of 18 residues. V was pared by 2 bases and J by 1 base, with 18 bases between. Here the CDR3 DNA reads TGTGCCAGCAGTGAAAGGGGTTGGGAGCCTGGGGCCAAAAACATTCAGTACTTC. Its protein is CASSERGWEPGAKNIQYF.

This rearrangement joins TRBV12-3 or TRBV12-4 to TRBJ2-5, with 9 bases that match TRBD2. The CDR3 length is 15 residues. V lost 6 bases to trimming and J lost 5 bases; unmatched junction nucleotides: 10. CDR3 sequence: CASSHGAGGGETQYF. As DNA, the CDR3 is TGTGCCAGCAGCCACGGAGCGGGGGGAGGGGAGACCCAGTACTTC.

This sequence joins TRBV30 and TRBJ1-3; a possible D gene is TRBD1 (5 bases). CDR3 length equals 14 residues. Trimming removed 4 bases at V and 0 bases at J, with 10 bases between. Germline-derived CDR1 and CDR2 are GTSNPN and SVGIG (reference sequence). This CDR3 reads CAWTGPTSGNTIYF. The DNA for the CDR3 is TGTGCCTGGACAGGGCCCACCTCTGGAAACACCATATATTTT.

V usage is TRBV25-1 and J usage is TRBJ2-1; D is unclear. Germline-derived CDR1 and CDR2 are MGHDK and SYGVNS. This CDR3 region has 14 residues. Trimming left V 2 bases short and J 3 bases short, with 8 bases between. The CDR3 loop reads CASSEDGNYNEQFF. For the CDR3, the DNA is TGTGCCAGCAGTGAAGATGGGAACTACAATGAGCAGTTCTTC.

The chain is built from TRBV6-2 or TRBV6-3 and TRBJ2-7; 7 positions agree with TRBD1. There are 14 residues in the CDR3. Germline V CDR1 and CDR2: MNHEY, SVGEGT. V dropped 8 bases and J dropped 3; count of bases not matched to a gene: 10. The CDR3 DNA reads TGTGCCAGCTACAGGCCCGGGACAGACTACGAGCAGTACTTC. It specifies CASYRPGTDYEQYF.

The J gene is TRBJ2-1, the V gene TRBV30, with a possible D match to TRBD2 (6 bases). Trimming took 5 bases from V and 13 from J, leaving 15 bases between them. The CDR3 covers 11 residues. Germline CDR1 is GTSNPN and CDR2 is SVGIG (reference sequence). CDR3 region: CAWAHGDSQFF. CDR3 sequence (DNA): TGTGCCTGGGCCCATGGGGACTCACAGTTCTTC.

The rearrangement uses TRBV4-3 and TRBJ1-1; 7 nucleotides match TRBD1. Germline CDR1 is LGHNA and CDR2 is YSLEER. V dropped 0 bases and J dropped 4; count of bases not matched to a gene: 11. CDR3 length equals 17 residues. The CDR3 reads CASSQELDREFATEAFF. CDR3 sequence (DNA): TGCGCCAGCAGCCAAGAACTTGACAGGGAGTTTGCCACTGAAGCTTTCTTT.

CDR3 bases: TGCGCCAGCAGCCAAGACAGCCCCCCATTCTTC. Its protein product is CASSQDSPPFF. The chain recombines TRBV4-1 with TRBJ2-1; D is unresolved. Germline CDR1 reads MGHRA; CDR2 reads YSYEKL. The V end was cut by 0 bases, the J end by 16 bases, with 10 bases between. The CDR3 has 11 residues.

The chain is built from TRBV12-3 or TRBV12-4 and TRBJ2-5; D remains unclear. The CDR3 sequence is 13 residues long. The V end lost 3 bases, the J end lost 2 bases, and 7 bases lay between the germline ends. The CDR3 spells CASSFANQETQYF. DNA for the CDR3: TGTGCCAGCAGTTTCGCGAATCAAGAGACCCAGTACTTC.

The V call is TRBV20-1, the J call TRBJ2-2; 8 positions agree with TRBD2. Germline-derived CDR1 and CDR2 are DFQATT and SNEGSKA (reference sequence). Losses at the gene ends were 1 base for V and 8 bases for J; bases not matched to a gene: 6. The CDR3 sequence is 14 residues long. The CDR3 here is CSARGLSGTGELFF. The CDR3, as DNA: TGCAGTGCTAGAGGGCTTAGCGGGACGGGGGAGCTGTTTTTT.

V usage is TRBV10-3 and J usage is TRBJ2-7; TRBD2 matches at 9 bases. CDR1 and CDR2 from the germline V gene are ENHRY and SYGVKD. The CDR3 extends over 14 amino acids. V gave up 6 bases and J gave up 4 bases; unmatched junction bases: 7. As DNA, the CDR3 is TGTGCCATCAGCCCGACTAGCGGAGGTTACGAGCAGTACTTC. Amino acids: CAISPTSGGYEQYF.

This clonotype appeared once. J is TRBJ1-2 and V is TRBV18; TRBD1 is a possible D gene (5 bases). V lost 1 base and J 8 bases, leaving 17 bases between the germline ends. The germline gives CDR1 KGHSH, CDR2 LQKENI. The CDR3 consists of 15 residues. This chain's CDR3 is CASSPQGFADNGYTF. CDR3 coding DNA: TGTGCCAGCTCACCACAGGGATTCGCGGACAACGGCTACACCTTC.

The V and J genes are TRBV19 and TRBJ1-5, with TRBD1 identical over 9 bases. V lost 2 bases, J lost 1 base, and 3 bases stayed unmatched. The CDR3 loop spans 16 amino acids. Germline loops: CDR1 LNHDA, CDR2 SQIVND (reference sequence). CDR3 sequence reads: CASSITGTGSNQPQHF. CDR3 DNA: TGTGCCAGTAGTATAACCGGGACAGGGAGCAATCAGCCCCAGCATTTT.

V gene TRBV24-1 combines with J gene TRBJ2-7; maybe TRBD2 (5 bases). The CDR3 totals 14 residues. The ends were cut back, 3 bases at V and 4 bases at J, with 12 bases in the middle. The germline V gene has CDR1 KGHDR and CDR2 SFDVKD. For the CDR3, the DNA is TGTGCCACCAGTGATAATAGCGCCCCATACGAGCAGTACTTC. It translates to CATSDNSAPYEQYF.

The chain joins TRBV27 to TRBJ2-5, with TRBD1 identical over 10 bases. Germline V gives CDR1 MNHEY, CDR2 SMNVEV (reference sequence). J lost 5 bases, V lost 1 base, and 7 bases had no gene match. The CDR3 has 16 residues. The DNA for the CDR3 is TGTGCCAGCAGTTTATATAGGACAGGGGGTCTCGAGACCCAGTACTTC. The encoded protein is CASSLYRTGGLETQYF.

V and J are TRBV27 and TRBJ2-7; no clear D gene. The CDR3 has 13 residues. Germline V gene data show CDR1 as MNHEY and CDR2 as SMNVEV (reference sequence). Trimming left V 4 bases short and J 5 bases short, with 12 bases between. The CDR3 bases are TGTGCCAGCAGTTCCCAGAGCGAGAACGAGCAGTACTTC. Translation gives CASSSQSENEQYF.